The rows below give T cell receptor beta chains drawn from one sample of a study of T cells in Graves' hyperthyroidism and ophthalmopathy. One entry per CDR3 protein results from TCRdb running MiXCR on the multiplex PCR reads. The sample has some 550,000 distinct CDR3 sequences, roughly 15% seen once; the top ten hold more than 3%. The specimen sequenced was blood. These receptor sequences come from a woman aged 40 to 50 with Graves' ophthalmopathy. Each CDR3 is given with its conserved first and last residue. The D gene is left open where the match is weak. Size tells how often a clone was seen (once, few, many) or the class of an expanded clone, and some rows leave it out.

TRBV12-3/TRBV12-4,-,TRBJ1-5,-,TGTGCCAGCAGGTCAGGGTCCCTATTGCCCCAGCATTTT,CASRSGSLLPQHF
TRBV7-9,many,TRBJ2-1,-,TGTGCCAGCAGCTTTGAAGGAGGTGGCTACAATGAGCAGTTCTTC,CASSFEGGGYNEQFF
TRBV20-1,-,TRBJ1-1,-,TGCAGTGCTACGGGATACACTGAAGCTTTCTTT,CSATGYTEAFF
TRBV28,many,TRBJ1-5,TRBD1,TGTGCCAGCAGTTCAGGGGGTGCTCCAAATCAGCCCCAGCATTTT,CASSSGGAPNQPQHF
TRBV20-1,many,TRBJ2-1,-,TGCAGTGCTGCCACTAGCTCCGATGAGCAGTTCTTC,CSAATSSDEQFF
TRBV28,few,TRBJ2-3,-,TGTGCCAGCGGCACCCTAAGGACAGATACGCAGTATTTT,CASGTLRTDTQYF
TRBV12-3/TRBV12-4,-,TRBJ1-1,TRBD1,TGTGCCAGCAGTGGGGGGACAGGGGGAATGAACACTGAAGCTTTCTTT,CASSGGTGGMNTEAFF
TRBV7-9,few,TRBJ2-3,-,TGTGCCAGCAGCCCCCGGAGGGGGGCGCTGGATACGCAGTATTTT,CASSPRRGALDTQYF
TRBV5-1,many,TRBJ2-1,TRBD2,TGCGCCAGCATGTTACTAGCGGGAGGGTACAATGAGCAGTTCTTC,CASMLLAGGYNEQFF
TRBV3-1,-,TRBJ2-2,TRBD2,TGTGCCAGCAGAAAGGGGCGGGAGTCATCCGGGGAGCTGTTTTTT,CASRKGRESSGELFF
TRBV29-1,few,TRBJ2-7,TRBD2,TGCAGCGCAATAGCGGGAGAGGCGGGCGAGCAGTACTTC,CSAIAGEAGEQYF
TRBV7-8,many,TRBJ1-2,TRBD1,TGTGCCAGCAGCTATACAGGGGACCTTGCGGTGGACTACACCTTC,CASSYTGDLAVDYTF
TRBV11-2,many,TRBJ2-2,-,TGTGCCAGCAGCTCCGACGGAGGATACACCGGGGAGCTGTTTTTT,CASSSDGGYTGELFF
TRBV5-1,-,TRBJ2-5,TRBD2,TGCGCCAGCACCGAAATAGCGGGACAAGAGACCCAGTACTTC,CASTEIAGQETQYF
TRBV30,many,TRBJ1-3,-,TGTGCCTGGAGTTCAGGAAACACCATATATTTT,CAWSSGNTIYF
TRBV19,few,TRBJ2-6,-,TGTGCCAGTAGTATAGCCACTTCTGGGGCCAACGTCCTGACTTTC,CASSIATSGANVLTF
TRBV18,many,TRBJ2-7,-,TGTGCCAGCTCACCCTACGTGACTAGCTCCTACGAGCAGTACTTC,CASSPYVTSSYEQYF
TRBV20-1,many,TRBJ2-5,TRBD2,TGCAGTGCTTGGAGCGGGGGAGGCGAGACCCAGTACTTC,CSAWSGGGETQYF
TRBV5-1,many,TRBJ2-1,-,TGCGCCAGCAGCTTGGAAGGGGGTGAGCAGTTCTTC,CASSLEGGEQFF
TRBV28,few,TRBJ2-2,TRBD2,TGTGCCAGCGGACAAATAGCGGGAGGCACCACCGGGGAGCTGTTTTTT,CASGQIAGGTTGELFF
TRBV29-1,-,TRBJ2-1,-,TGCAGCGTTGATACGGGGGACTCCTACAATGAGCAGTTCTTC,CSVDTGDSYNEQFF
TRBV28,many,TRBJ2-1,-,TGTGCCAGCAGTTTATGGGGAGAGCGGTATGAGCAGTTCTTC,CASSLWGERYEQFF
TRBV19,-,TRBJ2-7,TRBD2,TGTGCCAGTAGTCTATCGAGGACTAGTAGGTCCTACGAGCAGTACTTC,CASSLSRTSRSYEQYF
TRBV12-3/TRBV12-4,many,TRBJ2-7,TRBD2,TGTGCCAGCAGTTTCTACACCCCGGCTAGCGGGCCGTACTACGAGCAGTACTTC,CASSFYTPASGPYYEQYF
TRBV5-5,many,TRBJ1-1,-,TGTGCCAGCAGCTTGGCCGAGGGGCTAGCGGCCACTGAAGCTTTCTTT,CASSLAEGLAATEAFF
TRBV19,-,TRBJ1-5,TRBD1,TGTGCCAGTAGCCGGACAGGGGAGGCCAATCAGCCCCAGCATTTT,CASSRTGEANQPQHF
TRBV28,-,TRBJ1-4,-,TGTGCCAGCAGTGGCCCTCGGGGTGCTGGAGAAGAAAAACTGTTTTTT,CASSGPRGAGEEKLFF
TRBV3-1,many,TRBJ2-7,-,TGTGCCAGCAGCCAAGGAGGGACATCCACTACACAAGCCTACGAGCAGTACTTC,CASSQGGTSTTQAYEQYF
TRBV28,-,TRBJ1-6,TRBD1,TGTGCCAGCACCAATGGACAGGGTGTTTCACCCCTCCACTTT,CASTNGQGVSPLHF
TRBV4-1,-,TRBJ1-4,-,TGCGCCAGCAGCCAAGGTCCTCTGGAAAAACTGTTTTTT,CASSQGPLEKLFF
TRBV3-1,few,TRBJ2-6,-,TGTGCCAGCTGCTTCGGATACTCTGGGGCCAACGTCCTGACTTTC,CASCFGYSGANVLTF